This T cell receptor (beta chain) was profiled in a study of T cell changes during pregnancy in multiple sclerosis (dated by TCRdb to the late 2010s). For the wider study: In women with multiple sclerosis, the researchers looked at how the T cell repertoire shifted as pregnancy progressed.

The library was generated by the immunoSEQ multiplex PCR assay. Entries here come from immuneACCESS through TCRdb and include only in-frame sequences with V and J called. Some clones fail to appear in such tables; in the studies checked, an unresolved V gene covers under half of the shortfall, and the cause of the remainder is unknown. This sample has about 39,000 clones in its table, and over 75% of those were observed once. The top ten clonotypes cover approximately 4% of the sample. A word on this clone: Its antigen remains unidentified. Qualities for individual bases were not recorded, and no much larger clone is one base off.

CDR1 and CDR2 are drawn from the germline V gene (reference sequence): MNHEY, SMNVEV. V is clipped by 8 bases and J by 2 bases, and the sequence between their germline boundaries is 13 bases long. The CDR3 numbers 14 residues from cysteine through phenylalanine. The only DNA kept is the CDR3, 42 bases in frame from the first base. Here the chain combines TRBV27 and TRBJ1-5, with the D segment identity uncertain. Sequences were derived from CD8+ T cells from peripheral blood mononuclear cells, sampled in the first trimester of pregnancy. The origin of this receptor is a female donor with multiple sclerosis, enrolled in a pregnancy study. The CDR3: CASANGVGNQPQHF. The nucleotides read TGTGCCAGCGCCAACGGGGTTGGCAATCAGCCCCAGCATTTT.